One T cell receptor (beta chain) is described in this entry. It has no known antigen specificity. Base qualities are missing; no much larger clone stands one base away. This sample was included in a study of blood T cell repertoires in COVID-19 (TCRdb year 2020). Describing the broader study: Samples from collaborators originated in the United States, Italy and Spain and spanned both the acute and convalescent phases of COVID-19. Nearly every sample came with metadata listing a de-identified subject ID, COVID-19 status, age in years and sex. The dataset comprised deeply sampled blood TCRbeta repertoires from subjects exposed to, actively infected with, or recovered from COVID-19. The material from the prospective study consisted of cDNA or gDNA derived from T cells, B-cell-depleted T cells, or PBMCs. A freely available public database, intended as a resource for researchers studying the immune response to SARS-CoV-2, is where the repertoires were released. HLA class I and class II types, where available, came from metadata supplied by the sample provider rather than from assay-based typing. The samples were drawn from two sources: the first 160 participants of the ongoing ImmuneRACE study, and 1,254 subjects contributed by 6 global collaborators. Broad study findings and their caveats: The quantity of clinical and demographic metadata differed by source and by participant and was supplied without curation.

TCRbeta CDR3 regions were amplified from genomic DNA using the immunoSEQ Assay, a bias-controlled multiplex PCR. In the source study's methods: The number of nucleated cells in each sample was estimated by amplification of reference gene primers within the assay. Sequence reads were collapsed and filtered to measure the absolute abundance of every unique TCRbeta CDR3 rearrangement. Productive Simpson clonality was computed per sample as the square root of Simpson's diversity index over productive rearrangements. TCRdb obtained this table from immuneACCESS and retained in-frame rearrangements with V and J assigned. These tables miss some clones; where compared with another copy, unresolved V genes account for less than half of the shortfall, and the remainder is unexplained. From that table come the V and J calls and clone size; the DNA was used to work out D and trimming. This sample is represented by roughly 27,000 clones; about 91% of them were singletons. Of the sample, about a sixth is held by the ten largest clones.

Collaborating institutions collected whole blood in K2EDTA tubes following their own protocols. For TCRbeta analysis, collaborator samples were shipped as frozen whole blood, as isolated PBMCs, or as DNA extracted from either sample type. Taken from the germline V gene, the CDR1 and CDR2 loops are SNHLY and FYNNEI. V and J are truncated by 4 bases and 3 bases respectively, leaving an intervening sequence of 12 bases. The CDR3 spans 14 residues, from the cysteine through the phenylalanine. Solely the CDR3 DNA is kept, with 42 bases framed from the first base. Sequencing was done on a sample of peripheral blood. The V and J genes are TRBV2 and TRBJ1-1; D gene: possibly TRBD1, on 5 matching bases. This clonotype was sampled from a human donor with active COVID-19. The donor label of this sample is uncertain. The nucleotides are TGTGCCAGCAGTGTCCCGGCAGGGTACACTGAAGCTTTCTTT. It encodes CASSVPAGYTEAFF.